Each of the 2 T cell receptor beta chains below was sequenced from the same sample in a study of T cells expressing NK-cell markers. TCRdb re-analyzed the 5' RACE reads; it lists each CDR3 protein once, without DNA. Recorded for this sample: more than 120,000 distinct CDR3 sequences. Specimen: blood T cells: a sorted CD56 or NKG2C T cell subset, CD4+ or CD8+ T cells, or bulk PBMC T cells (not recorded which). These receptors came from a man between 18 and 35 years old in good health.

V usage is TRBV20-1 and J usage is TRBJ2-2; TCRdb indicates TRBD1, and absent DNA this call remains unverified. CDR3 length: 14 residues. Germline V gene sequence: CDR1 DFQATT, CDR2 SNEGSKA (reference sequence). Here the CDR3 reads CSARGTGTTGELFF.

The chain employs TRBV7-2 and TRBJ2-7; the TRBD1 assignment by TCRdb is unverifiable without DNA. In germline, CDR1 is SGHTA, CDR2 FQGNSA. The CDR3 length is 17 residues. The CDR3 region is CAGSPEHFDRVEYEQYF.